This TCR beta chain was documented in a study of PD-L1 blockade in urothelial cancer. About the research overall: T cell content in blood samples showed a median of approximately 150,000. The study, taken as a whole, reports: Blood clones associated with the tumor expanded more at 3 weeks in durable-benefit patients.

Produced via immunoSEQ multiplex PCR; TCRdb's table is partial and in-frame only. The table records some 71,000 clones, around 86% of them present only once. Germline CDR1 SGHVS, CDR2 FQNEAQ. V lost 1 base and J 0 bases, leaving 10 bases between the germline ends. This CDR3 has 16 residues. For this clone: The antigen is not known.

The time point: pretreatment peripheral blood. Pretreatment sampling and on-treatment sampling together yielded between 1 and 8 samples for each patient. The material sequenced was PBMCs, taken around atezolizumab (anti-PD-L1) treatment. V is TRBV7-8 and J is TRBJ1-3; D is possibly TRBD1 (5 bases). The TCR was taken from a man aged 60 to 69 with urothelial cancer. Here the CDR3 reads CASSLGGLSSGNTIYF. CDR3 sequence (DNA): TGTGCCAGCAGCTTAGGGGGCTTATCCTCTGGAAACACCATATATTTT.